These T cell receptor beta chains were read from a single sample in a study of response to subunit inactivated influenza vaccine. One entry per CDR3 protein results from TCRdb running MiXCR on the RT-PCR reads. Among around 750,000 distinct CDR3 sequences, 21% were seen once, and the ten largest hold 10%. The sample was PBMCs from blood, taken about 5 days after vaccination. Every receptor here comes from a man aged 50-60 years who received an inactivated influenza vaccine. Each CDR3 is given with its conserved first and last residue. The D gene is left open where the match is weak. Not all rows give a size; the values are once, few, many and, for expanded clones, a class.

abundance	d_gene	j_gene	v_gene	CDR3aa	CDR3nt
NA	TRBD2	TRBJ2-1	TRBV10-3	CAISDRISGRYNEQFF	TGTGCCATCAGTGATAGGATTAGCGGGCGATACAATGAGCAGTTCTTC
NA	TRBD2	TRBJ2-2	TRBV20-1	CSAQSGSRTGELFF	TGCAGTGCCCAGAGCGGGAGTCGCACCGGGGAGCTGTTTTTT
NA	TRBD1	TRBJ2-5	TRBV15	CATSRNTGTGVFTQYF	TGTGCCACCAGCAGGAATACCGGGACAGGGGTTTTCACCCAGTACTTC
NA	TRBD1	TRBJ1-5	TRBV20-1	CSAATGTANQPQHF	TGCAGTGCCGCTACCGGGACAGCCAATCAGCCCCAGCATTTT
NA	NA	TRBJ1-5	TRBV4-1	CASSQVGEPGSNQPQHF	TGCGCCAGCAGCCAGGTCGGGGAGCCTGGGAGCAATCAGCCCCAGCATTTT
many	NA	TRBJ1-1	TRBV12-3/TRBV12-4	CASSFQMNTEAFF	TGTGCCAGCAGTTTCCAGATGAACACTGAAGCTTTCTTT
few	TRBD1	TRBJ1-5	TRBV28	CASSFRTGTAAGQPQHF	TGTGCCAGCAGTTTCCGAACCGGGACAGCCGCGGGGCAGCCCCAGCATTTT
NA	TRBD2	TRBJ2-1	TRBV6-4	CASRTAGTSGRVGFYNEQFF	TGTGCCAGCAGGACGGCAGGGACTAGCGGGAGGGTAGGGTTCTACAATGAGCAGTTCTTC
few	TRBD1	TRBJ1-1	TRBV29-1	CSVRPGGINTEAFF	TGCAGCGTTCGGCCAGGGGGCATAAACACTGAAGCTTTCTTT
few	NA	TRBJ2-2	TRBV20-1	CSARDLGGGANTGELFF	TGCAGTGCTAGAGATCTGGGAGGGGGGGCGAACACCGGGGAGCTGTTTTTT
NA	TRBD2	TRBJ2-2	TRBV11-2	CASRKGLGNGELFF	TGTGCCAGCAGAAAAGGACTAGGGAACGGGGAGCTGTTTTTT
many	TRBD1	TRBJ2-2	TRBV20-1	CSAGQGTGELFF	TGCAGTGCCGGACAGGGGACCGGGGAGCTGTTTTTT
NA	TRBD1	TRBJ2-3	TRBV5-1	CASSLGDRVEDTQYF	TGCGCCAGCAGCTTGGGGGACAGGGTAGAAGATACGCAGTATTTT
NA	TRBD1	TRBJ1-2	TRBV7-8	CASSLSRPTGGISSYTF	TGTGCCAGCAGCTTAAGCAGACCTACAGGGGGTATCAGTAGCTACACCTTC
NA	NA	TRBJ1-1	TRBV20-1	CSARDHYRANTEAFF	TGCAGTGCTAGAGATCACTACAGGGCGAACACTGAAGCTTTCTTT
NA	TRBD1	TRBJ2-7	TRBV25-1	CASSRGVPGQGLYEQYF	TGTGCCAGCAGTAGAGGGGTACCGGGACAGGGGCTCTACGAGCAGTACTTC
few	TRBD1	TRBJ2-5	TRBV7-9	CASSRGTAKQETQYF	TGTGCCAGCAGCCGTGGGACAGCAAAACAAGAGACCCAGTACTTC
NA	NA	TRBJ2-7	TRBV5-5	CASSLRQGQDEQYF	TGTGCCAGCAGCTTGCGTCAGGGGCAGGACGAGCAGTACTTC
NA	TRBD2	TRBJ2-3	TRBV25-1	CASSEGRGGLTDTQYF	TGTGCCAGCAGTGAAGGGCGGGGGGGCCTCACAGATACGCAGTATTTT
few	TRBD1	TRBJ2-2	TRBV20-1	CSARVSGTANTGELFF	TGCAGTGCTAGAGTCTCCGGGACAGCGAACACCGGGGAGCTGTTTTTT
few	NA	TRBJ1-3	TRBV7-2	CASSLGQSLSGNTIYF	TGTGCCAGCAGCTTAGGACAGTCCCTCTCTGGAAACACCATATATTTT
NA	TRBD2	TRBJ2-3	TRBV10-3	CAISRGDITDTQYF	TGTGCCATCAGTCGGGGGGATATCACAGATACGCAGTATTTT
NA	TRBD2	TRBJ2-3	TRBV7-9	CASSVGASGRTDTQYF	TGTGCCAGCAGCGTCGGGGCTAGCGGACGCACAGATACGCAGTATTTT
many	NA	TRBJ1-6	TRBV29-1	CSVRNGGYNSPLHF	TGCAGCGTGCGGAATGGGGGCTATAATTCACCCCTCCACTTT
once	NA	TRBJ2-2	TRBV20-1	CSASPFGVSTGELFF	TGCAGTGCTAGCCCGTTTGGGGTTAGCACCGGGGAGCTGTTTTTT
many	NA	TRBJ2-7	TRBV6-2/TRBV6-3	CASSYSGFYEQYF	TGTGCCAGCAGTTACTCTGGCTTCTACGAGCAGTACTTC
once	NA	TRBJ2-7	TRBV5-1	CASSLHLDWGSEQYF	TGCGCCAGCAGCTTGCATTTGGACTGGGGGAGCGAGCAGTACTTC
once	TRBD2	TRBJ2-3	TRBV7-6	CASRLAVGTDTQYF	TGTGCCAGCCGACTAGCGGTAGGGACAGATACGCAGTATTTT
NA	NA	TRBJ1-6	TRBV6-1	CASRGVGDGPLHF	TGTGCCAGCAGGGGAGTTGGGGATGGACCCCTCCACTTT
few	NA	TRBJ2-3	TRBV5-1	CASSFGGHTLHTQYF	TGCGCCAGCAGCTTCGGGGGTCACACGCTTCATACGCAGTATTTT
few	TRBD1	TRBJ2-3	TRBV19	CASSTTGGSTQYF	TGTGCCAGTAGTACAACAGGGGGGAGTACGCAGTATTTT
NA	NA	TRBJ2-2	TRBV20-1	CSARDFRGANTGELFF	TGCAGTGCTAGAGATTTTAGGGGCGCGAACACCGGGGAGCTGTTTTTT
NA	NA	TRBJ2-5	TRBV4-1	CASSQLGRSGPETQYF	TGCGCCAGCAGCCAATTGGGACGGTCGGGGCCAGAGACCCAGTACTTC
many	NA	TRBJ2-1	TRBV20-1	CSARAGASFSSYNEQFF	TGCAGTGCTAGAGCGGGAGCGAGCTTTAGCTCCTACAATGAGCAGTTCTTC
few	NA	TRBJ2-5	TRBV12-3/TRBV12-4	CASSPNRAQSAETQYF	TGTGCCAGCAGTCCCAACCGGGCCCAGTCAGCAGAGACCCAGTACTTC
few	TRBD2	TRBJ2-1	TRBV4-3	CASSQVPGLAGGYEQFF	TGCGCCAGCAGCCAAGTTCCAGGACTAGCGGGAGGGTATGAGCAGTTCTTC
NA	NA	TRBJ2-7	TRBV11-2	CASSLDPNRAMREQYF	TGTGCCAGCAGCTTAGATCCTAATCGGGCCATGCGGGAGCAGTACTTC
NA	NA	TRBJ1-2	TRBV7-2	CASSSGRQASLYGYTF	TGTGCCAGCAGCTCTGGGCGGCAGGCAAGCCTCTATGGCTACACCTTC
few	TRBD1	TRBJ1-1	TRBV7-2	CASSSTTGQAEAFF	TGTGCCAGCAGCTCAACGACAGGGCAGGCTGAAGCTTTCTTT
NA	TRBD1	TRBJ1-1	TRBV30	CAWKRQGINTEAFF	TGTGCCTGGAAACGACAGGGGATTAACACTGAAGCTTTCTTT
NA	TRBD1	TRBJ1-1	TRBV6-1	CASSRDRGYTEAFF	TGTGCCAGCAGCCGGGACAGGGGATACACTGAAGCTTTCTTT
NA	NA	TRBJ1-1	TRBV21-1	CASSKERGGDAFF	TGTGCCAGCAGCAAAGAGCGTGGGGGTGACGCTTTCTTT
NA	TRBD1	TRBJ2-5	TRBV5-5	CASSTRQGRGETQYF	TGTGCCAGCAGCACACGACAGGGGCGGGGAGAGACCCAGTACTTC
few	NA	TRBJ1-2	TRBV12-3/TRBV12-4	CASSPGSILGGYTF	TGTGCCAGCAGTCCGGGTTCTATCCTGGGGGGCTACACCTTC
few	NA	TRBJ1-5	TRBV28	CASGLRVGSNQPQHF	TGTGCCAGCGGACTCAGGGTTGGGAGCAATCAGCCCCAGCATTTT
few	NA	TRBJ2-2	TRBV14	CASSHGVGSGELFF	TGTGCCAGCAGCCACGGAGTAGGGTCCGGGGAGCTGTTTTTT
NA	NA	TRBJ1-5	TRBV4-2	CASSQDPGRGNQPQHF	TGTGCCAGCAGCCAAGATCCGGGGAGGGGCAATCAGCCCCAGCATTTT
NA	NA	TRBJ2-7	TRBV7-9	CATRRQNSYEQYF	TGTGCCACCCGGAGACAGAACTCCTACGAGCAGTACTTC
few	TRBD2	TRBJ2-1	TRBV29-1	CSVDTGSGSSYNEQFF	TGCAGCGTTGATACGGGGAGCGGGAGCTCCTACAATGAGCAGTTCTTC
NA	TRBD2	TRBJ2-7	TRBV20-1	CSAGHSGSVYEQYF	TGCAGTGCTGGTCATAGCGGGAGTGTCTACGAGCAGTACTTC
many	NA	TRBJ2-1	TRBV7-2	CASSFSSEQFF	TGTGCCAGCAGCTTCTCCTCTGAGCAGTTCTTC
NA	NA	TRBJ2-1	TRBV20-1	CSAVGARMNNEQFF	TGCAGTGCGGTGGGGGCGAGGATGAACAATGAGCAGTTCTTC
few	NA	TRBJ2-3	TRBV29-1	CSVEGQYGPDTQYF	TGCAGCGTTGAAGGGCAGTATGGTCCAGATACGCAGTATTTT
many	NA	TRBJ1-2	TRBV5-1	CASSLDQGTGYTF	TGCGCCAGCAGCTTGGATCAGGGCACTGGCTACACCTTC
NA	TRBD1	TRBJ2-7	TRBV4-3	CASSFGTGRTYEQYF	TGCGCCAGCAGCTTTGGGACAGGGAGGACCTACGAGCAGTACTTC
few	NA	TRBJ2-4	TRBV7-9	CASSLDGRGAKNIQYF	TGTGCCAGCAGCCTAGACGGGAGAGGAGCCAAAAACATTCAGTACTTC
few	TRBD2	TRBJ2-3	TRBV28	CASSPLAGGKTDTQYF	TGTGCCAGCAGTCCGCTAGCGGGGGGTAAGACAGATACGCAGTATTTT